This T cell receptor beta chain was captured in a study of cytomegalovirus exposure and HLA in healthy donors. Overall study results and limits: Later work showed greater clonal expansion in HLA-associated TCR beta chains than in equally common others. Presence/absence analyses took donor sequencing depth as roughly uniform.

The V and J ends lost 5 bases and 0 bases, in that order; junction bases with no gene match: 3. The length of the CDR3 is 15 residues. Germline V lookup: CDR1 SNHLY, CDR2 FYNNEI. Comment on this clone: The antigen is not known.

Primers for the PCR totalled 60 Vbeta and 13 Jbeta. Clones were read by immunoSEQ multiplex PCR, and TCRdb kept only the in-frame ones, dropping some. The sample gives roughly 72,000 clones, around 79% of which show up once; roughly 22% is in the top ten. The rearrangement uses TRBV2 and TRBJ2-3, with 9 bases matching TRBD1. The receptor's source is a woman aged 40 to 50 in good health and CMV-seropositive. Sequencing input: PBMCs. The CDR3 region has the DNA TGTGCCAGCAGTCCCGGGACAGGGAGCACAGATACGCAGTATTTT. Translating gives CASSPGTGSTDTQYF.